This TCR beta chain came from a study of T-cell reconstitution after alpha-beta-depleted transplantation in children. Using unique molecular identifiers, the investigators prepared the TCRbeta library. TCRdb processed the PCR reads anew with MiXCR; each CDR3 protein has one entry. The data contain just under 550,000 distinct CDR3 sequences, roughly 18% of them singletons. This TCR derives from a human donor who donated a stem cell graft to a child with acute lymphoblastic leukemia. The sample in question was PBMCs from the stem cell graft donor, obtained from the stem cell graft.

CDR3 sequence reads: CASSLTGAAKNIQYF. DNA for the CDR3: TGTGCCAGCAGCTTGACAGGAGCAGCCAAAAACATTCAGTACTTC. This chain connects TRBV3-1 to TRBJ2-4; D may be TRBD1 (6 bases). This CDR3 region has 15 residues. CDR1 and CDR2 from the germline V gene are LGHDT and YNNKEL (reference sequence). The germline V and J ends were trimmed by 5 bases and 0 bases, with 11 bases remaining between them.